The rows below give T cell receptor beta chains drawn from one sample of a study of T cells in Graves' hyperthyroidism and ophthalmopathy. MiXCR was run by TCRdb on the multiplex PCR reads, yielding one entry per CDR3 protein. The sample yields just under 750,000 distinct CDR3 sequences, 30% to 40% seen once. Source material: blood. The receptors stem from a woman aged 40 to 50 with Graves' hyperthyroidism. CDR3s include the opening cysteine and the closing phenylalanine or tryptophan. The D gene is left open where the match is weak. Clone size is given for some rows only: seen once, a few or many times, or a class if the clone is expanded.

D,size,V,J,DNA,CDR3
.,.,TRBV7-9,TRBJ2-2,TGTGCCAGCAGCTCACGGGGGACGAACACCGGGGAGCTGTTTTTT,CASSSRGTNTGELFF
.,.,TRBV2,TRBJ1-1,TGTGCCAGCAGGGACAACGTGAACACTGAAGCTTTCTTT,CASRDNVNTEAFF
.,.,TRBV11-2,TRBJ2-1,TGTGCCAGCAGCCCGACCAATGAGCAGTTCTTC,CASSPTNEQFF
.,.,TRBV19,TRBJ2-2,TGTGCCAGCTCTAACCTCGGGGGCCCCGGGGAGCTGTTTTTT,CASSNLGGPGELFF
.,few,TRBV6-5,TRBJ1-2,TGTGCCAGCAGTTACTCAGGGGGGGCCTCTAACTATGGCTACACCTTC,CASSYSGGASNYGYTF
TRBD1,.,TRBV5-1,TRBJ2-7,TGCGCCAGCGGTCCCCCCGGGACAGGGGCCGCGGAGCAGTACTTC,CASGPPGTGAAEQYF
TRBD1,many,TRBV19,TRBJ1-5,TGTGCCAGTAGCCCCGGGACAGGGCACCGCAATCAGCCCCAGCATTTT,CASSPGTGHRNQPQHF
.,.,TRBV19,TRBJ1-1,TGTGCCAGTAGTATGGGGCTACAGGTACGGGGAACTGAAGCTTTCTTT,CASSMGLQVRGTEAFF
TRBD1,many,TRBV20-1,TRBJ1-2,TGCAGTGCTCCGACAGGGAAGCATGGCTACACCTTC,CSAPTGKHGYTF
.,few,TRBV24-1,TRBJ2-3,TGTGCCACCAGTGACGGTCCAGATACGCAGTATTTT,CATSDGPDTQYF
.,few,TRBV11-1,TRBJ2-5,TGTGCCAGCAGCTTAGCGGAGACAGGACTTCTAAGTGATACCCAGTACTTC,CASSLAETGLLSDTQYF
.,.,TRBV6-6,TRBJ1-6,TGTGCCAGCAGTTCATCTCAGAGGTCCTATAATTCACCCCTCCACTTT,CASSSSQRSYNSPLHF
.,few,TRBV14,TRBJ1-1,TGTGCCAGCTCACCACTAGGTCTTCCCAGTACTGAAGCTTTCTTT,CASSPLGLPSTEAFF
.,few,TRBV5-1,TRBJ1-1,TGCGCCAGCAGCCACCTACCCGGGGCCCACACTGAAGCTTTCTTT,CASSHLPGAHTEAFF
.,.,TRBV19,TRBJ1-1,TGTGCCAGCTTTAGTGACAGGAGGAACACTGAAGCTTTCTTT,CASFSDRRNTEAFF
.,many,TRBV7-2,TRBJ2-7,TGTGCCAGCAGCTCGCCCCGGGACAACTCCTACGAGCAGTACTTC,CASSSPRDNSYEQYF
.,few,TRBV6-5,TRBJ2-7,TGTGCCAGCAGAGACCAAAAGGGGTACTACGAGCAGTACTTC,CASRDQKGYYEQYF
TRBD1,few,TRBV5-1,TRBJ1-2,TGCGCCAGCAGCCTGGACAGGGCGGTCACCTTC,CASSLDRAVTF
.,many,TRBV7-9,TRBJ1-2,TGTGCCAGCAGCTTAGTCTCAGGGAGCGGCTATGGCTACACCTTC,CASSLVSGSGYGYTF
.,many,TRBV20-1,TRBJ2-7,TGCAGTGCCATTACAGGCTACGAGCAGTACTTC,CSAITGYEQYF
.,few,TRBV2,TRBJ2-2,TGTGCCAGCAGTGAAGTAGACTCGACTACCGGGGAGCTGTTTTTT,CASSEVDSTTGELFF
TRBD1,.,TRBV12-3/TRBV12-4,TRBJ2-6,TGTGCCAGCAGTATTGGACAGGCCTCGCCTGGGGCCAACGTCCTGACTTTC,CASSIGQASPGANVLTF
TRBD2,many,TRBV12-3/TRBV12-4,TRBJ2-7,TGTGCCAGCACCCGGACTAGCGGCTCGTACGAGCAGTACTTC,CASTRTSGSYEQYF
.,.,TRBV11-2,TRBJ1-1,TGTGCCAGCAGCGGCCGAACTTCCCAGGGTAACACTGAAGCTTTCTTT,CASSGRTSQGNTEAFF
.,few,TRBV20-1,TRBJ2-7,TGCAGTGCTAGAGATCAAACCGAGATCTCCTACGAGCAGTACTTC,CSARDQTEISYEQYF
TRBD2,many,TRBV20-1,TRBJ2-5,TGCAGTGCTAGAGGCTTAAGGGGCGGGAGTCTAGAGACCCAGTACTTC,CSARGLRGGSLETQYF
.,.,TRBV19,TRBJ1-5,TGTGCCAGTAGTATGTTAGGGGTGGAGAATCAGCCCCAGCATTTT,CASSMLGVENQPQHF
.,many,TRBV6-1,TRBJ2-2,TGTGCCAGCACCCAAGGCAGGGAGACCGGGGAGCTGTTTTTT,CASTQGRETGELFF
TRBD2,.,TRBV5-1,TRBJ2-3,TGCGCCAGCAGCTTGCCCGGGGGGGGATCCACAGATACGCAGTATTTT,CASSLPGGGSTDTQYF
.,.,TRBV25-1,TRBJ2-7,TGTGCCAGCAGTGAATTGGGGGGTTACAATGAGCAGTACTTC,CASSELGGYNEQYF
.,once,TRBV7-2,TRBJ2-2,TGTGCCAGCAGGCAAAACGGGGGGACAGGGAACACCGGGGAGCTGTTTTTT,CASRQNGGTGNTGELFF
TRBD1,few,TRBV19,TRBJ2-2,TGTGCCAGTAGTACCGGACAGGGGGTGATGCTTAACACCGGGGAGCTGTTTTTT,CASSTGQGVMLNTGELFF
.,.,TRBV7-2,TRBJ2-7,TGTGCCAGCAGCACCAAGGGGGGGGCTAATACAAACTACGAGCAGTACTTC,CASSTKGGANTNYEQYF
.,many,TRBV9,TRBJ2-2,TGTGCCAGCAGCGTAAGGCGAGCGTTGAACACCGGGGAGCTGTTTTTT,CASSVRRALNTGELFF
TRBD1,.,TRBV2,TRBJ1-5,TGTGCCAGCAGTACCCTCATCCGGGACAGCAGTTTCAGCAATCAGCCCCAGCATTTT,CASSTLIRDSSFSNQPQHF
.,.,TRBV7-3,TRBJ1-5,TGTGCCAGCAGTTTAAGGGCCACCGGCAATCAGCCCCAGCATTTT,CASSLRATGNQPQHF
.,.,TRBV28,TRBJ2-7,TGTGCCAGCAGTTTATTAAAGGGCAGGGGATCCTACGAGCAGTACTTC,CASSLLKGRGSYEQYF
.,.,TRBV10-2,TRBJ1-1,TGCGCCAGCAATGGGGCCCCAGGGGACACTGAAGCTTTCTTT,CASNGAPGDTEAFF
.,.,TRBV7-2,TRBJ2-7,TGTGCCAGCAGTTTCATCGGAAGCTCCTACGAGCAGTACTTC,CASSFIGSSYEQYF
TRBD1,few,TRBV3-1,TRBJ1-1,TGTGCCAGCAGCCAAGAAACACAGGGGATGAACACTGAAGCTTTCTTT,CASSQETQGMNTEAFF
.,.,TRBV19,TRBJ1-1,TGTGCCAGTACCCCTCTGGACAGATTTACTGAAGCTTTCTTT,CASTPLDRFTEAFF
TRBD1,.,TRBV20-1,TRBJ1-6,TGCAGTGCTATCAGACAGGGGAATTCACCCCTCCACTTT,CSAIRQGNSPLHF
TRBD2,.,TRBV5-1,TRBJ2-3,TGCGCCAGCAGGGACTTAGCGGGGGACACAGATACGCAGTATTTT,CASRDLAGDTDTQYF